This TCR beta chain appears in the sequencing data of a study of T cell responses to AZD1222 COVID-19 vaccine. Overall study context: Doses given second, at about 4 or about 12 weeks, were pooled. Study-wide results and limits: At study baseline, merely several AZD1222 recipients were seropositive. Spike-specific TCR depth and breadth grew after two AZD1222 doses. Reportedly, nearly half the spike-specific TCRs target unmutated variant regions.

Of note for this clone: Its specificity is unknown.

The CDR3 sequence is 17 residues long. V was clipped by 3 bases and J by 6 bases; unmatched bases: 13. The germline CDR1 and CDR2 sequences are LGHDT and YNNKEL (reference sequence). Data came from immunoSEQ multiplex PCR; TCRdb stores just in-frame clones and leaves some out. The data show approximately 160,000 clones, approximately 88% seen once. The sequencing used peripheral blood, collected on day 0 of AZD1222 vaccination. This sequence joins TRBV3-1 (or the pseudogene TRBV3-2) and TRBJ2-1; TRBD2 agrees at 8 bases. The receptor's source is an adult in good health. CDR3 bases: TGTGCCAGCAGCCATTCGCGAGAGGGACTAGTCTCCAATGAGCAGTTCTTC. This sequence encodes CASSHSREGLVSNEQFF.